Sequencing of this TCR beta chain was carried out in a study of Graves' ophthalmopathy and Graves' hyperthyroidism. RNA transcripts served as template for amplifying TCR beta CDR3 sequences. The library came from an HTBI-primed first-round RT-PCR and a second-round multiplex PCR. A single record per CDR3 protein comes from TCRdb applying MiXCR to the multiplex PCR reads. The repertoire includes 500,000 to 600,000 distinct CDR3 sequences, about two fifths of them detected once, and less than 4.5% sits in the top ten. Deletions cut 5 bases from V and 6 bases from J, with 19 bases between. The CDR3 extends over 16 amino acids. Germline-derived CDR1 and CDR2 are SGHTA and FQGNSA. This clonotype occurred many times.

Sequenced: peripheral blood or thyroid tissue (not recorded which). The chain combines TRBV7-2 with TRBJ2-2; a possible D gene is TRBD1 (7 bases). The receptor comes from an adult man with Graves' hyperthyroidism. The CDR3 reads CASSINRGGLPGELFF. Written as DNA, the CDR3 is TGTGCCAGCAGCATCAACAGGGGAGGTTTGCCCGGGGAGCTGTTTTTT.